Listed here are 17 T cell receptor beta chains from one sample, sequenced in a study of CD8+ T cells in alopecia areata. Extracted RNA was reverse transcribed into cDNA, the sequencing template. The method was immunoSEQ multiplex PCR; TCRdb's version includes in-frame clones alone and lacks a portion of them. The data hold about 160,000 clones, with roughly 65% observed a single time. Treatment here: oral pan-JAK inhibitor, 5-10 mg twice daily. Sample: CD4+ T cells sorted from blood, taken at week 4, from a patient treated with tofacitinib. The receptor set was obtained from a human donor with alopecia areata.

The CDR3 loop reads CASVETGGYEQYF. DNA of the CDR3: TGTGCCAGTGTCGAGACAGGGGGCTACGAGCAGTACTTC. The chain is built from TRBV6-6 and TRBJ2-7; 9 positions agree with TRBD1. Germline lookup yields CDR1 MNHNY and CDR2 SVGAGI (reference sequence). J gave up 3 bases and V 9 bases, and 6 bases lay outside the gene matches. The CDR3 is 13 amino acids.

The rearrangement uses TRBV4-3 and TRBJ2-5; TRBD1 matches 8 bases. The CDR3 extends over 13 amino acids. Germline V CDR1 and CDR2: LGHNA, YSLEER. V trimming: 4 bases; J trimming: 5 bases; junction bases outside the gene matches: 3. This chain's CDR3 is CASSRDRGETQYF. The DNA for the CDR3 is TGCGCCAGCAGCCGAGACAGGGGTGAGACCCAGTACTTC.

V gene TRBV5-1 combines with J gene TRBJ2-3; 14 nucleotides match TRBD2. The V segment lost 4 bases and the J segment 5 bases; nucleotides outside the gene matches: 9. The CDR3 loop spans 17 amino acids. Germline CDR1 SGHRS, CDR2 YFSETQ. The CDR3 region has the DNA TGCGCCAGCAGCGGTCAGACTAGCGGGGGGGCTGAAGATACGCAGTATTTT. It codes for CASSGQTSGGAEDTQYF.

This clone was recorded a few times. The chain has TRBV19 and TRBJ1-1, with D perhaps matching TRBD1 (6 bases). Deletions cut 4 bases from V and 9 bases from J, with 12 bases between. The CDR3 contains 12 residues. Germline V lookup: CDR1 LNHDA, CDR2 SQIVND (reference sequence). The CDR3 spells CASSTTGNQAFF. The CDR3 nucleotides are TGTGCCAGTAGTACAACAGGGAACCAAGCTTTCTTT.

The sample holds a few counts of this clone. The rearrangement joins TRBV18 to TRBJ1-5; weak D call: TRBD1 (5 bases). The CDR3 is made up of 14 amino acids. In germline, CDR1 is KGHSH, CDR2 LQKENI. Trimming took 6 bases from V and 0 from J, leaving 9 bases between them. CDR3 amino acids: CASSLRVSNQPQHF. CDR3 coding DNA: TGTGCCAGCTCTCTCAGGGTTAGCAATCAGCCCCAGCATTTT.

The gene calls are TRBV29-1 and TRBJ2-5, with a possible D match to TRBD1 (6 bases). Trimming stripped 6 bases from V and 1 base from J, with 9 bases between. The CDR3 has 12 amino acids. The germline V gene encodes CDR1 SQVTM and CDR2 ANQGSEA. The CDR3, as DNA: TGCAGCGTCCGACAGGTCCAAGAGACCCAGTACTTC. This translates into CSVRQVQETQYF. The variable domain in full, with the rest retrieved from reference TRBV29-1 and TRBJ2-5, is SAVISQKPSRDICQRGTSLTIQCQVDSQVTMMFWYRQQPGQSLTLIATANQGSEATYESGFVIDKFPISRPNLTFSTLTVSNMSPEDSSIYLCSVRQVQETQYFGPGTRLLVL.

The V and J genes are TRBV5-8 and TRBJ1-2; D remains unclear. This CDR3 spans 12 amino acids. Germline V gene lookup returns CDR1 SGHTS and CDR2 YDEGEE. V lost 3 bases to trimming and J lost 5 bases, with 8 bases between them. The CDR3 nucleotides are TGTGCCAGCAGCTCCCGCCGGTATGGCTACACCTTC. Residues: CASSSRRYGYTF.

This clone was counted only a few times. This sequence joins TRBV29-1 and TRBJ2-2, with D possibly being TRBD1 or TRBD2 (5 bases each). V dropped 3 bases and J dropped 4 bases, with 12 bases sitting between them. Germline CDR1 and CDR2: SQVTM and ANQGSEA. This CDR3 has 14 residues. In nucleotides, the CDR3 is TGCAGCGTTGATATTGAGGGGATCACCGGGGAGCTGTTTTTT. Translated, it gives CSVDIEGITGELFF.

V is TRBV11-2 and J is TRBJ1-6; D is perhaps TRBD1 (5 bases). Germline V CDR1 and CDR2: SGHAT, FQNNGV. V lost 2 bases to trimming and J lost 5 bases, with 7 bases between them. This CDR3 is 14 amino acids long. The CDR3 bases are TGTGCCAGCAGCTTAAGGGACGATAATTCACCCCTCCACTTT. It yields the protein CASSLRDDNSPLHF.

The chain carries TRBV5-1 and TRBJ2-2, with 8 bases lining up with TRBD1. The CDR3 has 14 residues. Germline loops: CDR1 SGHRS, CDR2 YFSETQ. Trimming took 7 bases from V and 3 from J; bases not matched to a gene: 5. Here the CDR3 reads CASGPGQDTGELFF. Here the CDR3 DNA reads TGCGCCAGCGGCCCGGGACAGGACACCGGGGAGCTGTTTTTT. Full variable domain (rest looked up from reference TRBV5-1 and TRBJ2-2): KAGVTQTPRYLIKTRGQQVTLSCSPISGHRSVSWYQQTPGQGLQFLFEYFSETQRNKGNFPGRFSGRQFSNSRSEMNVSTLELGDSALYLCASGPGQDTGELFFGEGSRLTVL.

The chain links TRBV15 to TRBJ1-2; TRBD1 matches at 9 bases. The CDR3 spans 15 residues. The germline gives CDR1 LNHNV, CDR2 YYDKDF (reference sequence). J lost 7 bases, V lost 1 base, and 7 bases had no gene match. The chain's CDR3 is CATSRARGTGFGYTF. Here the CDR3 DNA reads TGTGCCACCAGCAGAGCTCGCGGGACAGGGTTTGGCTACACCTTC.

The chain joins TRBV29-1 to TRBJ1-1; D is undetermined. Germline-derived CDR1 and CDR2 are SQVTM and ANQGSEA. The germline V and J ends were trimmed by 4 bases and 4 bases, with 16 bases remaining between them. This CDR3 contains 14 residues. The CDR3 is CSVVEPISFTEAFF. The CDR3 bases are TGCAGCGTTGTGGAGCCTATAAGTTTCACTGAAGCTTTCTTT.

The chain carries TRBV2 and TRBJ2-1; D call uncertain. CDR3 length equals 12 residues. In germline, CDR1 is SNHLY, CDR2 FYNNEI. V was shortened by 3 bases and J by 4 bases, with 4 bases between the two germline ends. CDR3 in amino acids: CASSDGYNEQFF. The CDR3 coding sequence is TGTGCCAGCAGTGATGGGTACAATGAGCAGTTCTTC.

In the case of this clone: Additional DNA sequences in this sample encode the identical CDR3. The chain carries TRBV29-1 and TRBJ1-1; D is uncertain. This CDR3 contains 11 residues. Germline V lookup: CDR1 SQVTM, CDR2 ANQGSEA. Between the trimmed V and J ends, which lost 5 bases and 1 base, there was a span of 5 bases. The CDR3 nucleotides read TGCAGCGTTTTGAGGAACACTGAAGCTTTCTTT. It translates to CSVLRNTEAFF.

The chain couples TRBV5-4 to TRBJ2-1, with 14 bases fitting TRBD2. CDR1 SGHNT and CDR2 YYREEE come from the germline V gene (reference sequence). This CDR3 region has 14 residues. Trimming cost V 3 bases and J 14 bases; bases outside gene matches: 7. CDR3 sequence (DNA): TGTGCCAGCAGCTCGGGACTAGCGGGGGCCGACGAGTTCTTC. Protein product: CASSSGLAGADEFF.

The chain uses TRBV29-1 and TRBJ1-2, with a possible D match to TRBD1 (6 bases). The germline gives CDR1 SQVTM, CDR2 ANQGSEA. V was clipped by 6 bases and J by 1 base, with 12 bases between them. This CDR3 has 13 amino acids. For the CDR3, the DNA is TGCAGCGTGGACCGGACAGATAACTATGGCTACACCTTC. It is translated as CSVDRTDNYGYTF. Drawing the rest from reference TRBV29-1 and TRBJ1-2, the complete variable domain is SAVISQKPSRDICQRGTSLTIQCQVDSQVTMMFWYRQQPGQSLTLIATANQGSEATYESGFVIDKFPISRPNLTFSTLTVSNMSPEDSSIYLCSVDRTDNYGYTFGSGTRLTVV.

The rearrangement links TRBV29-1 to TRBJ1-1; D ambiguous. Germline V lookup: CDR1 SQVTM, CDR2 ANQGSEA. The V gene lost 4 bases and the J gene lost 1 base, with 16 bases spanning the gap. There are 15 residues in the CDR3. The CDR3 is CSVVGIKAGNTEAFF. The CDR3 coding sequence is TGCAGCGTTGTGGGGATTAAGGCTGGGAACACTGAAGCTTTCTTT.